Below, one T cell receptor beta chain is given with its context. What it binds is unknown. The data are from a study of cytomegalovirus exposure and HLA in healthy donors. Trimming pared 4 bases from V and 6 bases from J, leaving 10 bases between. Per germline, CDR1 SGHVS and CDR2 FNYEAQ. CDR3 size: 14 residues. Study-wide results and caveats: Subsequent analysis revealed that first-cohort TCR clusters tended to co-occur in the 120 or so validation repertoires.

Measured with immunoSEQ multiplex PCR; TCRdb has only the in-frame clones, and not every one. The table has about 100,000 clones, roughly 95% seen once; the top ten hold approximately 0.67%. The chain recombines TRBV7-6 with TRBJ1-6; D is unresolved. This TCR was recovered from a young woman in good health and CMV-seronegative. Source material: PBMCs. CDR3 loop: CASSWREPNSPLHF. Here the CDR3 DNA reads TGTGCCAGCAGCTGGCGGGAGCCTAATTCACCCCTCCACTTT.